These 19 T cell receptor beta chains came from one sample sequenced in a study of blood T cell repertoires in COVID-19. Here immunoSEQ multiplex PCR was the method, and the copy in TCRdb shows in-frame clones only, minus some. The table has 210,000 or so clones, 84% seen once. Sequencing used peripheral blood. These receptors were obtained from a woman between 65 and 79 years old with active or convalescent COVID-19.

The chain is built from TRBV20-1 and TRBJ2-1, with no clear D. Trimming shortened V by 3 bases and J by 5 bases, and 5 bases separated the two germline ends. The V gene's germline CDR1 is DFQATT and CDR2 SNEGSKA (reference sequence). The CDR3 covers 11 residues. The CDR3 sequence: CSARSDNEQFF. DNA for the CDR3: TGCAGTGCTAGGAGCGACAATGAGCAGTTCTTC.

CDR3 coding DNA: TGCGCCAGCTCAGGGTCTCCAAATCAGCCCCAGCATTTT. This encodes CASSGSPNQPQHF. This chain connects TRBV10-2 to TRBJ1-5, with a weak D call TRBD1 (5 bases). Germline V gives CDR1 WSHSY, CDR2 SAAADI. The CDR3 has 13 residues. With 8 bases removed from V and 4 bases from J, the gap between germline ends came to 12 bases.

The chain combines TRBV5-1 with TRBJ2-2, with a tentative D call TRBD2 (5 bases). CDR1 and CDR2 from the germline V gene are SGHRS and YFSETQ. V lost 5 bases to trimming and J lost 0 bases, with 11 bases between them. The CDR3 covers 15 residues. As DNA, the CDR3 is TGCGCCAGCAGTTGGACTCCCGCGAACACCGGGGAGCTGTTTTTT. This gives the protein CASSWTPANTGELFF. Full variable domain (rest looked up from reference TRBV5-1 and TRBJ2-2): KAGVTQTPRYLIKTRGQQVTLSCSPISGHRSVSWYQQTPGQGLQFLFEYFSETQRNKGNFPGRFSGRQFSNSRSEMNVSTLELGDSALYLCASSWTPANTGELFFGEGSRLTVL.

This clone was seen more than once but under ten times. V gene TRBV6-6 combines with J gene TRBJ1-5; D is perhaps TRBD1 (5 bases). Deletions cut 2 bases from V and 6 bases from J, with 8 bases between. CDR3 length: 13 amino acids. The germline V gene encodes CDR1 MNHNY and CDR2 SVGAGI (reference sequence). As DNA, the CDR3 is TGTGCCAGCAGTTACAGGGGAAGTCAGCCCCAGCATTTT. Amino acids: CASSYRGSQPQHF.

This clone has just one count. J is TRBJ2-1 and V is TRBV4-1; TRBD2 matches 7 bases. Unmatched junction bases numbered 16, after V lost 5 bases and J lost 6 bases. The CDR3 loop spans 17 amino acids. Germline-derived CDR1 and CDR2 are MGHRA and YSYEKL. The CDR3 DNA follows: TGCGCCAGCAGCGTTCAAGTAGGACTAGACTTTCGCAATGAGCAGTTCTTC. Encoded protein: CASSVQVGLDFRNEQFF.

The CDR3 region is CASSSGGKGFSGTQYF. The CDR3 DNA is TGTGCCAGCAGCTCAGGGGGGAAGGGATTTTCAGGGACCCAGTACTTC. This rearrangement joins TRBV11-2 to TRBJ2-5, with D tentatively TRBD1 (7 bases). This CDR3 has 16 residues. Per the germline V gene, CDR1 is SGHAT and CDR2 is FQNNGV. V dropped 4 bases and J dropped 7 bases, with 22 bases sitting between them.

The sample holds one count of this clone. The J gene is TRBJ2-7, the V gene TRBV15, with D possibly being TRBD2 (5 bases). The CDR3 loop spans 12 amino acids. The ends were cut back, 6 bases at V and 3 bases at J, with 9 bases in the middle. Germline loops: CDR1 LNHNV, CDR2 YYDKDF (reference sequence). As DNA, the CDR3 is TGTGCCACCAGTCGGGCGGGCTACGAGCAGTACTTC. Its protein is CATSRAGYEQYF.

The V gene is TRBV19, the J gene TRBJ2-1, with TRBD2 matching over 12 bases. Trimming at V came to 6 bases and at J to 6 bases, leaving 6 bases not matched to a gene. This CDR3 has 15 residues. Germline CDR1 is LNHDA and CDR2 is SQIVND (reference sequence). As DNA, the CDR3 is TGTGCCAGTAGCGACGGACTAGCGGGATCCAATGAGCAGTTCTTC. It is translated as CASSDGLAGSNEQFF.

The chain links TRBV28 to TRBJ2-5, with TRBD2 matching 14 bases. The V segment lost 1 base and the J segment 5 bases; nucleotides outside the gene matches: 9. The CDR3 length is 18 residues. CDR1 is MDHEN, CDR2 SYDVKM, per germline. The CDR3 spells CASSLYPWTSGRRETQYF. Here the CDR3 DNA reads TGTGCCAGCAGTTTATATCCCTGGACTAGCGGGAGGCGGGAGACCCAGTACTTC.

The rearrangement uses TRBV18 and TRBJ2-1; a possible D gene is TRBD2 (6 bases). V shed 6 bases and J shed 4 bases, with 10 bases lying between them. Germline V gene sequence: CDR1 KGHSH, CDR2 LQKENI. This CDR3 is 13 amino acids long. CDR3 sequence (DNA): TGTGCCAGCTCCCAGGGAGGTTACAATGAGCAGTTCTTC. Protein sequence: CASSQGGYNEQFF.

The V call is TRBV27, the J call TRBJ1-2, with 7 nucleotides matching TRBD1. V dropped 5 bases and J dropped 7; count of bases not matched to a gene: 10. The CDR3 has 14 residues. In germline, CDR1 is MNHEY, CDR2 SMNVEV (reference sequence). The CDR3 loop is CASSPRGGGLGYTF. In nucleotides, the CDR3 is TGTGCCAGCAGTCCCCGTGGAGGGGGCCTTGGCTACACCTTC.

This sequence joins TRBV19 and TRBJ2-3; D might be TRBD2 (5 bases). This CDR3 spans 11 amino acids. V gave up 10 bases and J gave up 2 bases, with 7 bases separating them. Germline CDR1 reads LNHDA; CDR2 reads SQIVND (reference sequence). CDR3 sequence (DNA): TGTGCCATCCGGGACACAGATACGCAGTATTTT. It specifies CAIRDTDTQYF.

The rearrangement uses TRBV3-1 (or the pseudogene TRBV3-2) and TRBJ2-2, with 10 bases fitting TRBD2. CDR1 LGHDT and CDR2 YNNKEL come from the germline V gene (reference sequence). The CDR3 consists of 15 residues. Unmatched junction bases numbered 1, after V lost 2 bases and J lost 4 bases. The CDR3 sequence is CASSQLAGGTGELFF. The CDR3 DNA follows: TGTGCCAGCAGCCAATTAGCGGGAGGCACCGGGGAGCTGTTTTTT.

The rearrangement joins TRBV5-4 to TRBJ1-6, with D perhaps TRBD1 (6 bases). V lost 4 bases and J 3 bases, leaving 14 bases between the germline ends. CDR1 is SGHNT and CDR2 is YYREEE in the germline V gene (reference sequence). The CDR3 runs to 16 residues. The CDR3 bases are TGTGCCAGCAGCCCATTCCAGGGGAACTATAATTCACCCCTCCACTTT. It encodes CASSPFQGNYNSPLHF.

The chain couples TRBV5-4 to TRBJ2-2; possible D gene TRBD2, 5 bases. The V end lost 0 bases, the J end lost 5 bases, and 8 bases lay between the germline ends. The CDR3 spans 14 residues. Germline V CDR1 and CDR2: SGHNT, YYREEE (reference sequence). The CDR3 sequence: CASSLGRRTGELFF. The CDR3 DNA reads as TGTGCCAGCAGCTTGGGCCGGAGGACCGGGGAGCTGTTTTTT.

This chain uses TRBV11-2 with TRBJ2-3; no firm D call. Germline V gene lookup returns CDR1 SGHAT and CDR2 FQNNGV. Trimming pared 2 bases from V and 3 bases from J, leaving 9 bases between. The CDR3 has 14 amino acids. The CDR3 sequence: CASSLSRSTDTQYF. CDR3 in DNA: TGTGCCAGCAGCTTAAGTAGGAGTACAGATACGCAGTATTTT.

The gene calls are TRBV28 and TRBJ1-5; D unresolved. This CDR3 has 12 residues. The germline CDR1 and CDR2 sequences are MDHEN and SYDVKM. Between the trimmed V and J ends, which lost 5 bases and 5 bases, there was a span of 7 bases. The CDR3 is CASSETDQPQHF. CDR3 DNA: TGTGCCAGCAGTGAAACAGATCAGCCCCAGCATTTT.

The rearrangement links TRBV3-1 (or the pseudogene TRBV3-2) to TRBJ2-5; 8 nucleotides match TRBD1. Germline V gives CDR1 LGHDT, CDR2 YNNKEL (reference sequence). J lost 3 bases, V lost 6 bases, and 12 bases had no gene match. The CDR3 is made up of 16 amino acids. The CDR3 spells CASRTTGQGTKETQYF. CDR3 nucleotides: TGTGCCAGCAGGACCACTGGACAGGGAACTAAAGAGACCCAGTACTTC.

In this sample, this clone turned up a few times. The chain has TRBV3-1 (or the pseudogene TRBV3-2) and TRBJ2-7, with D possibly matching TRBD2 (7 bases). V was clipped by 4 bases and J by 5 bases, with 12 bases between them. Germline loops: CDR1 LGHDT, CDR2 YNNKEL (reference sequence). This CDR3 comprises 13 residues. The CDR3 loop reads CASSLWGGHEQYF. CDR3 DNA sequence: TGTGCCAGCAGCCTTTGGGGGGGCCACGAGCAGTACTTC.